This T cell receptor beta chain was recovered during a study of PD-1 blockade in classical Hodgkin lymphoma (dated by TCRdb to 2019 to 2021). In the study overall: A peripheral blood immune signature of response to PD-1 blockade in classical Hodgkin lymphoma was defined using TCR beta sequencing and CyTOF.

V is cut by 5 bases and J by 0 bases, and the space between the germline ends is 18 bases. The germline V gene (reference sequence) provides CDR1 LNHDA and CDR2 SQIVND. The CDR3 runs 17 residues from the cysteine to the phenylalanine. The CDR3 DNA has 51 bases and is translated from base 1. Per the publication, the time point label means: newly diagnosed, previously untreated cHL patient sample. A Miltenyi CD8+ T cell isolation kit was used for magnetic negative selection to purify CD8+ T cells from thawed PBMCs. As a comparison group for the relapsed/refractory trial patients, PBMCs from patients with newly diagnosed, previously untreated classical Hodgkin lymphoma were sequenced. Peripheral blood was collected in 8 mL Vacutainer Cell Preparation Tubes, from which PBMCs were isolated by centrifugation and then cryopreserved. Purified CD4+ and CD8+ fractions were prepared only for cases in which an additional PBMC sample was available. Magnetically labelled cells were depleted on LS columns in a quadroMACS separator, and the flow-through was collected as the purified fraction.

Here is what the overall study found, with its caveats: Baseline TCR diversity was reported as lower in newly diagnosed patients than in healthy donors, and lower still in relapsed/refractory patients. The study covered only a single clinical trial cohort, and the causes of the repertoire differences, possibly disease activity or prior therapy, were still not defined.

Genomic DNA was isolated using the Qiagen DNeasy kit from unsorted PBMCs as well as from negatively selected CD4+ and CD8+ fractions. Amplification of TCR beta CDR3 regions was done by immunoSEQ multiplex PCR with primers that anneal to V and J segments. Amplification bias was minimized using a synthetic immune receptor repertoire, and residual bias was removed computationally after sequencing. The paper's processing steps were these. Repertoire diversity was quantified as the Shannon entropy index using custom Python scripts. Unsorted, CD4+ and CD8+ repertoires were examined separately, except in combined analyses, for which CD4+ and CD8+ sequences were merged in silico. TCRdb re-hosts the immuneACCESS table, in-frame sequences only. Its copies lack some clones; in the studies checked, an unresolved V gene accounts for under half of them, and the cause for the rest is not known. Clone size and V and J calls were adopted from that table, with D and trimming inferred from the DNA. The sample yields 21,000 or so clones; 80% to 90% were counted once. Of the sample, roughly 7.4% is held by the ten largest clones.

Concerning this clone itself: No antigen is known for it. No clone much larger than this one lies a single base away; base qualities are absent.

The source of this sequence is a human donor with classical Hodgkin lymphoma. Sequenced input: CD8+ T cells from blood. The chain was built from TRBV19 and TRBJ2-3; TRBD1 could be the D gene, as 6 bases match. The CDR3 amino acid sequence is: CASSPLWTVISTDTQYF. In nucleotide form, the sequence is TGTGCCAGTAGTCCCCTCTGGACAGTTATAAGCACAGATACGCAGTATTTT. The entire variable domain, with the stretches around the CDR3 drawn from the reference TRBV19 and TRBJ2-3 proteins, is DGGITQSPKYLFRKEGQNVTLSCEQNLNHDAMYWYRQDPGQGLRLIYYSQIVNDFQKGDIAEGYSVSREKKESFPLTVTSAQKNPTAFYLCASSPLWTVISTDTQYFGPGTRLTVL.